The next 19 T cell receptor beta chains were all read from a single sample in a study of blood T cell repertoires in COVID-19. Data came from immunoSEQ multiplex PCR; TCRdb stores just in-frame clones and leaves some out. The profile shows around 250,000 clones, about 80% of them singletons. The source material was peripheral blood. The receptors stem from a man in his thirties or forties who had recovered from COVID-19.

The CDR3, as DNA: TGTGCCAGCAGCCCACGTACGGCGGTTGAAGAGACCCAGTACTTC. Its protein product is CASSPRTAVEETQYF. The chain uses TRBV5-4 and TRBJ2-5, with D unresolved. Germline loops: CDR1 SGHNT, CDR2 YYREEE (reference sequence). The CDR3 covers 15 residues. The V end lost 4 bases, the J end lost 3 bases, and 16 bases lay between the germline ends.

V and J are TRBV6-5 and TRBJ1-2, with D uncertain. The CDR3 totals 15 residues. Germline V gene lookup returns CDR1 MNHEY and CDR2 SVGAGI. With 2 bases removed from V and 2 bases from J, the gap between germline ends came to 12 bases. The chain's CDR3 is CASSYTIQHNYGYTF. The CDR3 region has the DNA TGTGCCAGCAGTTACACGATACAGCACAACTATGGCTACACCTTC.

The chain couples TRBV12-1 to TRBJ2-2; the table names TRBD1, a call not compared with the DNA. TRBV12-1 is annotated as a pseudogene. The CDR3 length is 15 residues. This chain's CDR3 is CASSPRPRFFGELFF. The CDR3 region has the DNA TGTGCCAGCAGCCCCCGTCCCAGGTTCTTTGGGGAGCTGTTTTTT.

The genes are TRBV23-1 and TRBJ1-1, with no clear D. TRBV23-1 is reported as an ORF; its role is uncertain. The CDR3 is made up of 13 amino acids. The V gene lost 8 bases and the J gene lost 4 bases, with 14 bases spanning the gap. The CDR3 sequence is CASAGEGCTEAFF. CDR3 coding DNA: TGCGCCAGCGCCGGGGAGGGATGCACTGAAGCTTTCTTT.

CDR3 in DNA: TGTGCCAGCAGGCAAACCGGGACAGGGGATCGTGGCTACACCTTC. This codes for CASRQTGTGDRGYTF. The genes are TRBV7-3 and TRBJ1-2; TRBD1 matches 10 bases. This CDR3 is 15 amino acids long. In germline, CDR1 is SGHTA, CDR2 FQGTGA. V dropped 6 bases and J dropped 7; count of bases not matched to a gene: 11.

J is TRBJ2-2 and V is TRBV5-4; D gene ambiguous. Germline lookup yields CDR1 SGHNT and CDR2 YYREEE (reference sequence). The CDR3 spans 15 residues. V lost 0 bases and J 4 bases, leaving 10 bases between the germline ends. The CDR3 DNA sequence: TGTGCCAGCAGCTTGGGGCAGGTAGTCACCGGGGAGCTGTTTTTT. Translated: CASSLGQVVTGELFF.

The V call is TRBV29-1, the J call TRBJ1-1; D possibly corresponds to TRBD1 (5 bases). Trimming stripped 4 bases from V and 1 base from J, with 10 bases between. CDR3 size: 13 residues. The germline gives CDR1 SQVTM, CDR2 ANQGSEA. The CDR3 DNA follows: TGCAGCGTTGCCAGGGTGGAGAACACTGAAGCTTTCTTT. This codes for CSVARVENTEAFF.

The chain has TRBV5-4 and TRBJ1-2, with 8 nucleotides matching TRBD1. V was pared by 4 bases and J by 6 bases, with 8 bases of the junction left unmatched. Per germline, CDR1 SGHNT and CDR2 YYREEE (reference sequence). The CDR3 sequence is 14 residues long. This CDR3 reads CASSPGPDRDGYTF. The DNA of the CDR3 is TGTGCCAGCAGCCCTGGACCGGACAGGGATGGCTACACCTTC. The variable domain in full, with the rest retrieved from reference TRBV5-4 and TRBJ1-2, is ETGVTQSPTHLIKTRGQQVTLRCSSQSGHNTVSWYQQALGQGPQFIFQYYREEENGRGNFPPRFSGLQFPNYSSELNVNALELDDSALYLCASSPGPDRDGYTFGSGTRLTVV.

This rearrangement joins TRBV18 to TRBJ1-2; unclear D gene. The germline gives CDR1 KGHSH, CDR2 LQKENI. This CDR3 comprises 15 residues. Between the trimmed V and J ends, which lost 5 bases and 4 bases, there was a span of 17 bases. This chain's CDR3 is CASSTGPRVGYGYTF. The DNA of the CDR3 is TGTGCCAGCTCAACGGGCCCGAGGGTCGGCTATGGCTACACCTTC.

The chain joins TRBV6-6 to TRBJ1-2; 10 positions agree with TRBD1. The CDR3 length is 16 residues. V dropped 2 bases and J dropped 4; count of bases not matched to a gene: 7. Germline CDR1 MNHNY, CDR2 SVGAGI (reference sequence). This CDR3 reads CASSYNSRDRGYGYTF. The DNA of the CDR3 is TGTGCCAGCAGTTACAACTCCCGGGACAGGGGCTATGGCTACACCTTC.

The rearrangement uses TRBV10-2 and TRBJ1-2; possible D gene TRBD1, 5 bases. CDR1 WSHSY and CDR2 SAAADI come from the germline V gene. The ends were cut back, 0 bases at V and 5 bases at J, with 7 bases in the middle. The CDR3 contains 13 residues. CDR3 coding DNA: TGCGCCAGCAGTGAGTCTGGGGCATATGGCTACACCTTC. This codes for CASSESGAYGYTF.

The chain couples TRBV19 to TRBJ2-3; 10 bases fit TRBD2. V trimming: 10 bases; J trimming: 4 bases; junction bases outside the gene matches: 8. In germline, CDR1 is LNHDA, CDR2 SQIVND (reference sequence). The CDR3 runs 14 residues. The CDR3 region has the DNA TGTGCCACCCGGCAGCTAGCGGGGGCAGATACGCAGTATTTT. This gives the protein CATRQLAGADTQYF.

The V call is TRBV7-9, the J call TRBJ1-6; D unclear. V was clipped by 8 bases and J by 7 bases, with 9 bases between them. This CDR3 contains 12 residues. The germline V gene has CDR1 SEHNR and CDR2 FQNEAQ (reference sequence). The CDR3 sequence: CASGGRNSPLHF. In DNA, the CDR3 is TGTGCCAGCGGAGGGCGGAATTCACCCCTCCACTTT. Drawing the rest from reference TRBV7-9 and TRBJ1-6, the complete variable domain is DTGVSQNPRHKITKRGQNVTFRCDPISEHNRLYWYRQTLGQGPEFLTYFQNEAQLEKSRLLSDRFSAERPKGSFSTLEIQRTEQGDSAMYLCASGGRNSPLHFGNGTRLTVT.

The CDR3 region is CASRTMTGPQETQYF. The CDR3 DNA reads TGTGCCAGCAGGACGATGACAGGCCCCCAAGAGACCCAGTACTTC. The chain has TRBV6-5 and TRBJ2-5; D might be TRBD1 (6 bases). This CDR3 contains 15 residues. Germline V gives CDR1 MNHEY, CDR2 SVGAGI. The V end lost 6 bases, the J end lost 1 base, and 15 bases lay between the germline ends.

A single count supports this clone. The chain is built from TRBV24-1 and TRBJ2-1, with 7 bases lining up with TRBD2. This CDR3 is 14 amino acids long. Germline V lookup: CDR1 KGHDR, CDR2 SFDVKD. Trimming took 6 bases from V and 6 from J; bases not matched to a gene: 7. CDR3 sequence (DNA): TGTGCCACCAGTTCTAGCGGTACGGGCAATGAGCAGTTCTTC. This encodes CATSSSGTGNEQFF.

This clone was counted between two and nine times. This chain links TRBV3-1 (or the pseudogene TRBV3-2) with TRBJ1-1, with 8 bases matching TRBD1. The trim removed 0 bases at V and 8 bases at J, leaving 2 bases unmatched. There are 13 residues in the CDR3. Germline loops: CDR1 LGHDT, CDR2 YNNKEL (reference sequence). CDR3 residues: CASSQDRDREAFF. The CDR3 DNA reads TGTGCCAGCAGCCAAGATCGGGACAGGGAAGCTTTCTTT.

This clone was seen a handful of times. The V and J genes are TRBV10-3 and TRBJ1-2; weak D call: TRBD1 (6 bases). Germline values: CDR1 ENHRY, CDR2 SYGVKD. Trimming cost V 7 bases and J 0 bases, with 12 bases left between them. The CDR3 sequence is 14 residues long. CDR3 DNA sequence: TGTGCCATCACCCAAGACAGGACTAACTATGGCTACACCTTC. It is translated as CAITQDRTNYGYTF.

The chain carries TRBV3-1 (or the pseudogene TRBV3-2) and TRBJ1-4; D unresolved. The germline V gene has CDR1 LGHDT and CDR2 YNNKEL (reference sequence). The CDR3 spans 14 residues. The V and J ends lost 3 bases and 3 bases respectively, with 8 bases between them. The CDR3 region is CASSQRQSNEKLFF. The CDR3 nucleotides are TGTGCCAGCAGCCAGCGGCAGTCTAATGAAAAACTGTTTTTT.

The chain is built from TRBV5-6 and TRBJ2-7, with a tentative D call TRBD1 (5 bases). The CDR3 loop spans 14 amino acids. Germline V gene lookup returns CDR1 SGHDT and CDR2 YYEEEE. V lost 3 bases to trimming and J lost 5 bases, with 15 bases between them. This chain's CDR3 is CASSWGQGLDEQYV. The CDR3 DNA is TGTGCCAGCAGCTGGGGCCAGGGATTGGACGAGCAGTACGTC.